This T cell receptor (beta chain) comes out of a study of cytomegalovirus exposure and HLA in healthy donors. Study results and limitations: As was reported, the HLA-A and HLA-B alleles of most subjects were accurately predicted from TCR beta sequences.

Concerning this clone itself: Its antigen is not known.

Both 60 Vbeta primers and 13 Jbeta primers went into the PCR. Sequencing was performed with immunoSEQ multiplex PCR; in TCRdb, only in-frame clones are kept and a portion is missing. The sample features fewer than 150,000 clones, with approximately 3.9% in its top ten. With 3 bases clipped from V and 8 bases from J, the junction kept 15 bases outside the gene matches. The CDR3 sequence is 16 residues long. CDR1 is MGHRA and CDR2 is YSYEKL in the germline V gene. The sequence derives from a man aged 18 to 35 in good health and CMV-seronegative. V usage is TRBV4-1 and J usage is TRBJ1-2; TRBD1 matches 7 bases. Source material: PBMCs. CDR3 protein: CASSQYGKQGMEGYTF. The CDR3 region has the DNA TGCGCCAGCAGCCAGTATGGGAAACAGGGGATGGAGGGCTACACCTTC.